These 26 T cell receptor delta chains came from one sample sequenced in a study of gamma-delta chains in newborns, infants, children (dated by TCRdb to about 2019). This sample was sequenced with an Illumina MiSeq. TCRdb reprocessed the public data with the CATT caller; entries with the same nucleotide sequence were combined afterwards. For this sample there are fewer than 8,500 delta-chain clones; roughly 0.62% appear just once. The ten largest clones represent 15% to 18% of the sample. Sequencing was carried out using blood. The receptor source for this set is a child who was a newborn, infant or young child, either healthy, febrile or measles-vaccinated (not recorded which).

Comment on this clone: A much bigger clone sits one base away, suggesting this may be a read error. Distinct nucleotide sequences in the sample also encode this CDR3. Here the CDR3 DNA reads TGTGCCTGCGACACTGGGGGAATAAGCTCCTGGGACACCCGACAGATGTTTTTC. It codes for CACDTGGISSWDTRQMFF. This chain links TRDV2 with TRDJ3; 9 bases align to TRDD3. This CDR3 spans 18 amino acids. Germline values: CDR1 GEAIGNYY, CDR2 EKD.

Concerning this clone itself: A clone one base away is much larger, so this may be a read error. The chain joins TRDV2 to TRDJ2; TRDD3 agrees at 10 bases. Trimming at V came to 4 bases and at J to 5 bases, leaving 6 bases not matched to a gene. Germline V lookup: CDR1 GEAIGNYY, CDR2 EKD. The CDR3 totals 15 residues. The CDR3 protein is CACEKLLGDTAQLFF. DNA for the CDR3: TGTGCCTGTGAAAAATTACTGGGGGATACAGCACAACTCTTCTTT.

This clone has a count of ten or more. The chain joins TRDV2 to TRDJ3, with TRDD3 matching over 9 bases. Trimming at V came to 1 base and at J to 0 bases, leaving 9 bases not matched to a gene. This CDR3 is built from 20 residues. The V gene's germline CDR1 is GEAIGNYY and CDR2 EKD. CDR3 bases: TGTGCCTGTGACACTGTTTACTGGGGGACCCGCTCCTGGGACACCCGACAGATGTTTTTC. Translating gives CACDTVYWGTRSWDTRQMFF.

About this clone itself: Given a much more abundant clone one base away, this may be a read error. Other nucleotide sequences in the sample specify the same CDR3. V gene TRDV2 combines with J gene TRDJ3; a possible D gene is TRDD3 (5 bases). Germline CDR1 is GEAIGNYY and CDR2 is EKD. This CDR3 has 19 residues. This CDR3 is CACDAWIRESSWDTRQMFF. CDR3 DNA sequence: TGTGCCTGTGACGCCTGGATAAGGGAAAGCTCCTGGGACACCCGGCAGATGTTTTTC.

This clone came up a few times. The TCRdb protein comes from a much larger clone and disagrees with this DNA's translation at residue 12, likely due to a read error; the protein given here is derived from the DNA. The V gene is TRDV2, the J gene TRDJ2, with 13 bases fitting TRDD3. The junction had 10 bases not matched to a gene; V was cut back by 3 bases and J by 10 bases. The germline CDR1 and CDR2 sequences are GEAIGNYY and EKD. CDR3 length: 16 amino acids. The CDR3 here is CACDSLLGDTLVQLFF. The CDR3 DNA follows: TGTGCCTGTGACTCCCTACTGGGGGATACGCTAGTACAACTCTTCTTT.

Concerning this clone: A much larger clone differs by one base, so this may be a read error. This CDR3 is also generated by other DNA sequences in the sample. V gene TRDV2 combines with J gene TRDJ3; TRDD3 matches at 11 bases. The CDR3 spans 20 residues. CDR1 and CDR2 (germline): GEAIGNYY, EKD. CDR3 loop: CACDTFWGIPSSWDTRQMFF. The CDR3 DNA sequence: TGTGCCTGTGACACTTTCTGGGGGATACCCAGCTCCTGGGACACCCGCCAGATGTTTTTC.

This clone was observed a handful of times. This DNA translates differently at residue 15 from the TCRdb protein, which is that of a much larger clone; a read error is likely, and the protein shown is the DNA's own translation. V is TRDV2 and J is TRDJ3; the match to TRDD3 covers 12 bases. Per germline, CDR1 GEAIGNYY and CDR2 EKD. The CDR3 length is 21 residues. This CDR3 reads CACDTVLGDTLSSWYTRQMFF. The DNA for the CDR3 is TGTGCCTGTGACACCGTACTGGGGGATACCCTGAGCTCCTGGTACACCCGACAGATGTTTTTC.

The table lists this clone with many counts. The chain uses TRDV2 and TRDJ3, with a tentative D call TRDD3 (6 bases). Germline loops: CDR1 GEAIGNYY, CDR2 EKD. V lost 0 bases and J 2 bases, leaving 13 bases between the germline ends. This CDR3 is 18 amino acids long. The CDR3 DNA sequence: TGTGCCTGTGACACCGCTGGGGCCGGCCCCTGGGACACCCGACAGATGTTTTTC. This gives the protein CACDTAGAGPWDTRQMFF.

Comment on this clone: TCRdb assigns this DNA the protein of a much larger clone, which departs from its translation at residue 13; this likely reflects a read error, and the protein shown comes from translating the DNA. The chain has TRDV2 and TRDJ3; the match to TRDD3 covers 13 bases. There are 20 residues in the CDR3. Per germline, CDR1 GEAIGNYY and CDR2 EKD. DNA for the CDR3: TGTGCCTGTGACAAAGTACTGGGGGATACGCTCTCCCGGGACACCCGACAGATGTTTTTC. Its translation: CACDKVLGDTLSRDTRQMFF.

By proportion, this clone is medium-sized (0.01 to 0.1%). The sample has other DNA sequences that encode this CDR3 too. This rearrangement joins TRDV2 to TRDJ2; D gene ambiguous. The CDR3 contains 15 residues. V lost 0 bases to trimming and J lost 2 bases, with 9 bases between them. CDR1 is GEAIGNYY, CDR2 EKD, per germline. The CDR3 nucleotides read TGTGCCTGTGACACCGTGGGTGACTTGACAGCACAACTCTTCTTT. This sequence encodes CACDTVGDLTAQLFF.

This clone showed up many times. It may be a read error: a sequence one base away is much more abundant. This chain joins TRDV2 and TRDJ3; 10 bases agree with TRDD3. This CDR3 spans 18 amino acids. V was clipped by 0 bases and J by 0 bases; unmatched bases: 1. Germline V lookup: CDR1 GEAIGNYY, CDR2 EKD. Written as DNA, the CDR3 is TGTGCCTGTGACACCTCTGGGGGATACTCCTGGGACACCCGACAGATGTTTTTC. Its translation: CACDTSGGYSWDTRQMFF.

This clone occurred a few times. Translating this DNA gives a protein that differs at residue 13 from the TCRdb one, which belongs to a much larger clone; a read error is likely, and the protein shown is this translation. The chain has TRDV2 and TRDJ3, with TRDD3 identical over 13 bases. Germline CDR1 reads GEAIGNYY; CDR2 reads EKD. The CDR3 sequence is 19 residues long. CDR3 amino acids: CACDTVLGDTTWGTRQMFF. CDR3 in DNA: TGTGCCTGTGACACGGTACTGGGGGATACGACCTGGGGCACCCGACAGATGTTTTTC.

Remarks on this clone: Just one base apart from a much larger clone, this may be a read error. This sequence joins TRDV2 and TRDJ3; 9 bases are a match to TRDD3. The trim removed 4 bases at V and 0 bases at J, leaving 9 bases unmatched. Germline V gene lookup returns CDR1 GEAIGNYY and CDR2 EKD. The CDR3 runs 19 residues. CDR3 sequence reads: CACDITGGSSSWDTRQMFF. CDR3 nucleotide sequence: TGTGCCTGTGATATTACTGGGGGAAGCAGCTCCTGGGACACCCGACAGATGTTTTTC.

On this clone: The TCRdb protein fails to match the DNA translation at residue 13; the protein reported here was translated from the DNA. The chain links TRDV2 to TRDJ3; 11 nucleotides match TRDD3. The CDR3 length is 19 residues. Germline V lookup: CDR1 GEAIGNYY, CDR2 EKD. CDR3 DNA sequence: TGTGCCTGTGACACCGTACTGGGGGATAATTCCTGGGGCACCCGACAGATGTTTTTC. Residues: CACDTVLGDNSWGTRQMFF.

By share, this clone ranks as medium-sized. This same CDR3 is encoded by further DNA sequences in the sample. The V call is TRDV2, the J call TRDJ3, with TRDD3 identical over 9 bases. After removal of 1 base from V and 0 bases from J, the junction contained 3 bases not matched to a gene. The CDR3 consists of 18 residues. Germline V gene sequence: CDR1 GEAIGNYY, CDR2 EKD. CDR3 protein: CACDTNWGSSWDTRQMFF. The CDR3 nucleotides are TGTGCCTGTGACACTAACTGGGGGAGCTCCTGGGACACCCGACAGATGTTTTTC.

Details on this clone: TCRdb attributes to this sequence the protein of a much larger clone, which differs from the DNA translation at residue 11; a read error is likely, and the protein displayed is translated from the DNA. V is TRDV2 and J is TRDJ3, with 9 nucleotides matching TRDD3. This CDR3 is built from 18 residues. Germline V lookup: CDR1 GEAIGNYY, CDR2 EKD. This CDR3 is CACDTLGDSSRDTRQMFF. CDR3 nucleotide sequence: TGTGCCTGTGACACGTTGGGGGATAGCTCCCGGGACACCCGACAGATGTTTTTC.

The sample holds a few counts of this clone. A far more abundant clone sits one base away, making this likely a read error. Different DNA sequences within this sample yield the same CDR3. CDR3 DNA: TGTGCCTGTGACGGGATACGTTCCTGGGACACCCGACAGATGTTTTTC. Translating gives CACDGIRSWDTRQMFF. The chain uses TRDV2 and TRDJ3; TRDD3 matches 8 bases. J was trimmed by 1 base and V by 3 bases; bases with no gene match: 1. This CDR3 spans 16 amino acids. CDR1 GEAIGNYY and CDR2 EKD come from the germline V gene.

As concerns this clone: A far larger clone is a single base away, which makes a read error likely. Other DNA sequences in this specimen translate into the identical CDR3. This chain joins TRDV2 and TRDJ3; 7 bases map to TRDD3. The CDR3 is 16 residues long. Germline V gene data show CDR1 as GEAIGNYY and CDR2 as EKD. CDR3 sequence reads: CACDQLGTWDTRQMFF. In DNA, the CDR3 is TGTGCCTGTGACCAACTGGGGACCTGGGACACCCGACAGATGTTCTTC.

This clone occurred a few times. A read error may be the cause here, since a much bigger clone is one base away. The chain recombines TRDV2 with TRDJ2, with 9 bases that match TRDD3. Germline trimming cut 3 bases from V and 3 bases from J; bases unmatched to any gene: 16. The CDR3 covers 19 residues. CDR1 is GEAIGNYY and CDR2 is EKD in the germline V gene. CDR3 amino acids: CACDPTEGIRRGMTAQLFF. In DNA, the CDR3 is TGTGCCTGTGACCCGACGGAGGGGATACGCAGGGGTATGACAGCACAACTCTTCTTT.

A remark on this clone: This may be a read error, as it is one base from a much larger clone. This chain links TRDV2 with TRDJ1; 9 bases are shared with TRDD3. The CDR3 totals 15 residues. From germline, CDR1 is GEAIGNYY and CDR2 EKD. The chain's CDR3 is CACDGLGDHTDKPIF. DNA of the CDR3: TGTGCCTGTGACGGTCTGGGGGATCACACCGATAAACCCATCTTT.

Of note for this clone: Given a far larger clone just one base away, this is likely a sequencing read error. This sample also contains other DNA sequences that code for the same CDR3. The rearrangement links TRDV2 to TRDJ1; TRDD3 agrees at 9 bases. CDR3 length: 14 amino acids. Germline CDR1 is GEAIGNYY and CDR2 is EKD. With V trimmed by 3 bases and J by 7 bases, 8 bases remained unmatched. The CDR3 sequence: CACDPILGEVKLIF. Here the CDR3 DNA reads TGTGCCTGTGACCCAATACTGGGGGAGGTTAAACTCATCTTT.

Points on this clone: A much larger clone lies a single base off, so this may be a read error. Other DNA sequences from this sample encode an identical CDR3 as well. V gene TRDV2 combines with J gene TRDJ1, with 10 bases identical to TRDD3. The CDR3 has 14 amino acids. CDR1 and CDR2 (germline): GEAIGNYY, EKD. J was trimmed by 9 bases and V by 4 bases; bases with no gene match: 10. The CDR3 sequence is CACDYWGIGDQLIF. CDR3 DNA: TGTGCCTGTGATTACTGGGGGATTGGGGATCAACTCATCTTT.

This clone was seen a handful of times. For this DNA, TCRdb reports the protein of a much larger clone, which diverges at residue 10, most likely from a read error; the protein presented here is translated directly from the DNA. CDR3 loop: CACVQLGDSYWDTRQMFF. CDR3 coding DNA: TGTGCCTGTGTTCAGCTGGGGGATAGCTACTGGGACACCCGACAGATGTTTTTC. The rearrangement links TRDV2 to TRDJ3, with 10 positions matching TRDD3. Germline V gene sequence: CDR1 GEAIGNYY, CDR2 EKD. This CDR3 spans 18 amino acids. J was trimmed by 3 bases and V by 5 bases; bases with no gene match: 9.

About this clone: The TCRdb protein and the DNA translation do not line up at residue 8; the protein shown here was made by translating the DNA. Other nucleotide sequences in the sample specify the same CDR3. Written as DNA, the CDR3 is TGTGCCTGTGACACCCTGGGGGGCCCCAGCTCCTGGGACACCCGACAGATGTTTTTC. It codes for CACDTLGGPSSWDTRQMFF. The J gene is TRDJ3, the V gene TRDV2; 7 bases match TRDD3. From germline, CDR1 is GEAIGNYY and CDR2 EKD. The CDR3 has 19 residues. Trimming took 0 bases from V and 0 from J; bases not matched to a gene: 7.

This clone was observed a handful of times. The TCRdb protein comes from a much larger clone and disagrees with this DNA's translation at residue 12, likely due to a read error; the protein given here is derived from the DNA. This specimen includes other DNA sequences encoding the same CDR3. This chain links TRDV2 with TRDJ3; D is undetermined. Germline V gene sequence: CDR1 GEAIGNYY, CDR2 EKD. The CDR3 sequence is 19 residues long. CDR3 sequence: CACDTVRVVSSRDTRQMFF. The CDR3 DNA sequence: TGTGCCTGTGACACCGTCCGGGTTGTGAGCTCCCGGGACACCCGACAGATGTTTTTC.

Note on this clone: TCRdb assigns this DNA the protein of a much larger clone, which departs from its translation at residue 8; this likely reflects a read error, and the protein shown comes from translating the DNA. The genes are TRDV2 and TRDJ3, with 8 nucleotides matching TRDD3. Trimming took 2 bases from V and 0 from J; bases not matched to a gene: 14. There are 21 residues in the CDR3. Looked up from germline, CDR1 is GEAIGNYY and CDR2 is EKD. The CDR3 protein is CACDNVLRDTLSSWDTRQMFF. The CDR3 DNA reads TGTGCCTGTGACAACGTACTGAGGGATACGCTAAGCTCCTGGGACACCCGACAGATGTTTTTC.